Following are 14 T cell receptor beta chains from one sample sequenced in a study of T cell repertoires in cytomegalovirus infection (dated 2019 in TCRdb). TCRdb shows the sequencer as Illumina HiSeq 1500. TCRdb took the public reads, trimmed them with fastp at Q25, ran MiXCR for clone calling and kept in-frame beta chains. Each record represents a unique CDR3 protein, reported with the most common genes and DNA among its rows. In this sample the table shows about 530,000 distinct CDR3 sequences, more than 25% of which occur a single time. The ten top clones hold less than 15% of the sample. Sample: PBMCs. The source of these receptors is a human donor in good health (CMV status not recorded). Some clones in this sample may be carry-over from other donors' samples.

Note on this clonotype: A read error is possible here, since a much larger clone lies one base away. The chain joins TRBV7-2 to TRBJ2-2; 14 nucleotides agree with TRBD2. V dropped 9 bases and J dropped 8; count of bases not matched to a gene: 11. The CDR3 spans 16 residues. The germline V gene has CDR1 SGHTA and CDR2 FQGNSA. The DNA of the CDR3 is TGTGCCAGAAGTACCAGACTAGCGGGAGGGTCAGGGGAGCTGTTTTTT. This gives the protein CARSTRLAGGSGELFF.

This clonotype was counted ten times or more. DNA for the CDR3: TGTGCCAGCAGCTCAGCGGGCAGATACAATGAGCAGTTCTTC. Translating gives CASSSAGRYNEQFF. V gene TRBV7-2 combines with J gene TRBJ2-1; weak D call: TRBD2 (6 bases). Trimming stripped 4 bases from V and 4 bases from J, with 11 bases between. Germline CDR1 is SGHTA and CDR2 is FQGNSA. The CDR3 covers 14 residues.

The chain couples TRBV11-2 to TRBJ1-2, with D hard to call. The CDR3 spans 14 residues. Deletions cut 1 base from V and 7 bases from J, with 13 bases between. Looked up from germline, CDR1 is SGHAT and CDR2 is FQNNGV. Written as DNA, the CDR3 is TGTGCCAGCAGCTTAGTTAATCTCGGTTCTGGCTACACCTTC. Residues: CASSLVNLGSGYTF. Full variable domain (remainder filled in from reference TRBV11-2 and TRBJ1-2): EAGVAQSPRYKIIEKRQSVAFWCNPISGHATLYWYQQILGQGPKLLIQFQNNGVVDDSQLPKDRFSAERLKGVDSTLKIQPAKLEDSAVYLCASSLVNLGSGYTFGSGTRLTVV.

The CDR3 nucleotides read TGCAGCGTTGGGACTGGGAGCTCCTACGAGCAGTACTTC. Translating it yields CSVGTGSSYEQYF. The gene calls are TRBV29-1 and TRBJ2-7; tentatively, D is TRBD2 (5 bases). The CDR3 length is 13 residues. Germline V CDR1 and CDR2: SQVTM, ANQGSEA. Trimming stripped 4 bases from V and 0 bases from J, with 10 bases between.

V and J are TRBV20-1 and TRBJ2-5; 10 bases align to TRBD2. CDR1 is DFQATT and CDR2 is SNEGSKA in the germline V gene (reference sequence). The CDR3 runs to 15 residues. V shed 0 bases and J 4 bases; nucleotides not matched to a gene: 5. CDR3 nucleotides: TGCAGTGCTAGAGAAGAAGCGGGAGGGGGAGAGACCCAGTACTTC. Translation: CSAREEAGGGETQYF.

V gene TRBV2 combines with J gene TRBJ2-7, with D hard to call. Germline assignment: CDR1 SNHLY and CDR2 FYNNEI. The CDR3 runs to 13 residues. The V end lost 7 bases, the J end lost 3 bases, and 13 bases lay between the germline ends. The chain's CDR3 is CASKFETVYEQYV. The CDR3 DNA is TGTGCCAGCAAATTTGAGACGGTCTACGAGCAGTACGTC.

The CDR3 here is CASSLAQGWNTEAFF. Written as DNA, the CDR3 is TGTGCCAGCAGTTTAGCGCAGGGATGGAACACTGAAGCTTTCTTT. The chain is built from TRBV12-3 or TRBV12-4 and TRBJ1-1; weak D call: TRBD1 (5 bases). This CDR3 has 15 residues. The V and J ends lost 0 bases and 1 base respectively, with 9 bases between them.

A few counts support this clonotype. The chain is built from TRBV9 and TRBJ1-2; D is perhaps TRBD1 (5 bases). V lost 2 bases and J 2 bases, leaving 19 bases between the germline ends. The CDR3 loop spans 17 amino acids. Germline CDR1 and CDR2: SGDLS and YYNGEE. Written as DNA, the CDR3 is TGTGCCAGCAGCGTGGGTACACTACGTCGGGGGAACTATGGCTACACCTTC. Its translation is CASSVGTLRRGNYGYTF.

This chain connects TRBV5-1 to TRBJ1-2, with 8 nucleotides matching TRBD1. Per the germline V gene, CDR1 is SGHRS and CDR2 is YFSETQ. The CDR3 has 14 amino acids. Trimming at V came to 1 base and at J to 8 bases, leaving 7 bases not matched to a gene. The CDR3 spells CASSLSRTGKGYTF. The CDR3 region has the DNA TGCGCCAGCAGCTTGTCCCGGACAGGGAAAGGCTACACCTTC.

The chain is built from TRBV12-3 or TRBV12-4 and TRBJ2-5; D is perhaps TRBD2 (6 bases). V was shortened by 3 bases and J by 3 bases, with 11 bases between the two germline ends. The length of the CDR3 is 14 residues. As DNA, the CDR3 is TGTGCCAGCAGTTTTGGGCTAGCGAAAGAGACCCAGTACTTC. Protein product: CASSFGLAKETQYF.

Only a few counts were recorded for this clonotype. The V gene is TRBV18, the J gene TRBJ2-5, with 8 bases fitting TRBD1. The CDR3 loop spans 15 amino acids. The V gene end was trimmed by 3 bases and the J gene end by 2 bases; junction bases not matched to a gene: 5. Per the germline V gene, CDR1 is KGHSH and CDR2 is LQKENI. In DNA form, the CDR3 reads TGTGCCAGCTCACCCCAGGGGGCGCGTCAAGAGACCCAGTACTTC. It specifies CASSPQGARQETQYF. Drawing the rest from reference TRBV18 and TRBJ2-5, the complete variable domain is NAGVMQNPRHLVRRRGQEARLRCSPMKGHSHVYWYRQLPEEGLKFMVYLQKENIIDESGMPKERFSAEFPKEGPSILRIQQVVRGDSAAYFCASSPQGARQETQYFGPGTRLLVL.

This clonotype showed up many times. V gene TRBV7-2 combines with J gene TRBJ1-6, with D perhaps TRBD1 (5 bases). This CDR3 contains 18 residues. CDR1 is SGHTA, CDR2 FQGNSA, per germline. The V and J ends lost 1 base and 2 bases respectively, with 15 bases between them. The CDR3 coding sequence is TGTGCCAGCAGCTTAGACCGGTATTGGGGGACCTATAATTCACCCCTCCACTTT. Translation: CASSLDRYWGTYNSPLHF.

J is TRBJ1-1 and V is TRBV11-3, with a weak D call TRBD1 (5 bases). V was trimmed by 3 bases and J by 3 bases, leaving 8 bases between them. CDR1 SGHNT and CDR2 YENEEA come from the germline V gene. The CDR3 length is 13 residues. This CDR3 reads CASSFFRDTEAFF. CDR3 nucleotides: TGTGCCAGCAGCTTTTTCAGGGACACTGAAGCTTTCTTT.

The gene calls are TRBV12-3 or TRBV12-4 and TRBJ1-1; weak D call: TRBD1 (5 bases). Trimming cost V 6 bases and J 3 bases, with 14 bases left between them. CDR3 length: 14 residues. The CDR3 protein is CASSSQGLYTEAFF. CDR3 nucleotide sequence: TGTGCCAGCAGCTCTCAGGGCCTATACACTGAAGCTTTCTTT.